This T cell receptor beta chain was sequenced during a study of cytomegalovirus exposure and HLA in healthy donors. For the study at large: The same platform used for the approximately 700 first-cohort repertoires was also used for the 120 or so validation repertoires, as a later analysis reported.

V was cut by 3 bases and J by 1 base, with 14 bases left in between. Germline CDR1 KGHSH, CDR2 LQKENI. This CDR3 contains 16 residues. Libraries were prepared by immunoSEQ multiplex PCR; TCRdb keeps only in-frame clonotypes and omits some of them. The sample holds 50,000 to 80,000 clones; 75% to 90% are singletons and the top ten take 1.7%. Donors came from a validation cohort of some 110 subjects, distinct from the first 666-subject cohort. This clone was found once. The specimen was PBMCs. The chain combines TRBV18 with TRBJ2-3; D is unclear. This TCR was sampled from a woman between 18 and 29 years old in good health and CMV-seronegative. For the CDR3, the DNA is TGTGCCAGCTCACCTCCTAATACCCTCGGCACAGATACGCAGTATTTT. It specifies CASSPPNTLGTDTQYF.